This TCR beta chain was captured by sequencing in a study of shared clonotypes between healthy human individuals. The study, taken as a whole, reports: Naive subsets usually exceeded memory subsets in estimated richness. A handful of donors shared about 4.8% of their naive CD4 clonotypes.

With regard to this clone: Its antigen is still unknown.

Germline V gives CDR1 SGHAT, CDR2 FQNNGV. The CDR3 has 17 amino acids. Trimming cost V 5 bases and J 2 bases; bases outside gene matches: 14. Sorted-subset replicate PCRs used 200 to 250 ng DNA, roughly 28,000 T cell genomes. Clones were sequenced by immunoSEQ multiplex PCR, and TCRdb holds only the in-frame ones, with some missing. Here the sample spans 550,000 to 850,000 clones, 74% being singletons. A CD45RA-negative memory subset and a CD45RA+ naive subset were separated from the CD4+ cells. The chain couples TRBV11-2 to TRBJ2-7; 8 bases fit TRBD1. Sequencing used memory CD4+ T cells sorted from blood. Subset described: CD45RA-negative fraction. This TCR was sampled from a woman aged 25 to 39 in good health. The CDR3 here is CASSTTSDREGTYEQYF. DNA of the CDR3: TGTGCCAGCAGCACCACTTCGGACAGGGAAGGTACCTACGAGCAGTACTTC. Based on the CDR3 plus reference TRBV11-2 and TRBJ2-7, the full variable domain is EAGVAQSPRYKIIEKRQSVAFWCNPISGHATLYWYQQILGQGPKLLIQFQNNGVVDDSQLPKDRFSAERLKGVDSTLKIQPAKLEDSAVYLCASSTTSDREGTYEQYFGPGTRLTVT.